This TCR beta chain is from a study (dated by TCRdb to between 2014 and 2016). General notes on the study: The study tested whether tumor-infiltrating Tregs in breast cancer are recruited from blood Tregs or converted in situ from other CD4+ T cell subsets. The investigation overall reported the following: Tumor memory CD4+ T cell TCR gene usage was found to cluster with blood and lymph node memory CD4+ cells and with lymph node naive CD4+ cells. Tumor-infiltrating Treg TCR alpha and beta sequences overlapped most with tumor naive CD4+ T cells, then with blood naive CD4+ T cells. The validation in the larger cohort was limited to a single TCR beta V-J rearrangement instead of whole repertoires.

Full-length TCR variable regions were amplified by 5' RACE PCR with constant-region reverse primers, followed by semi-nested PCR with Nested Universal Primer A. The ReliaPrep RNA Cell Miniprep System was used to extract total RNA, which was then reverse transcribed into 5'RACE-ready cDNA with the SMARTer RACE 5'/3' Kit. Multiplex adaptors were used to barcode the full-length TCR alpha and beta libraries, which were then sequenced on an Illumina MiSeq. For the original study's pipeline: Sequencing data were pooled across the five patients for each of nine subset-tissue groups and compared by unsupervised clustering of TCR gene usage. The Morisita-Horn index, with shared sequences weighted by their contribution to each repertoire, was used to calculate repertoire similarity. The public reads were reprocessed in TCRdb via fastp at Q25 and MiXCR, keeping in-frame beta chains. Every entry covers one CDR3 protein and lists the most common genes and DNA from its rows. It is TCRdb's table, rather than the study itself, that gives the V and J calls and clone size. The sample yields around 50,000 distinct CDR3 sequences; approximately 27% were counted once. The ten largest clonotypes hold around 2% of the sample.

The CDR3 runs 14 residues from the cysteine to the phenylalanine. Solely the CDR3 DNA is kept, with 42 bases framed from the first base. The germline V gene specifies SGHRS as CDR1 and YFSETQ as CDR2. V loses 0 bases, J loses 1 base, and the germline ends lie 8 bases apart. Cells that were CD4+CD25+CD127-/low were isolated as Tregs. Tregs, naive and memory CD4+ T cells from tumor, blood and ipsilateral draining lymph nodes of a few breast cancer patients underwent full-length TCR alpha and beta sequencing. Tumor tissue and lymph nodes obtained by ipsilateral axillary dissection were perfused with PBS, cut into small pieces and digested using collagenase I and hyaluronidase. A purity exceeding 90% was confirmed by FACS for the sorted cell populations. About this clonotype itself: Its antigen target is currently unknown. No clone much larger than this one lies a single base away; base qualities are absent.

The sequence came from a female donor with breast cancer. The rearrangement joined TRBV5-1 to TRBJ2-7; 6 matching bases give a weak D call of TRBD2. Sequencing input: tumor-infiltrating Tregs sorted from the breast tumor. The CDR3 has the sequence CASSLVGRSYEQYF. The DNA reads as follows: TGCGCCAGCAGCTTGGTGGGGAGGTCCTACGAGCAGTACTTC. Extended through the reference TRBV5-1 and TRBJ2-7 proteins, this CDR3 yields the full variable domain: KAGVTQTPRYLIKTRGQQVTLSCSPISGHRSVSWYQQTPGQGLQFLFEYFSETQRNKGNFPGRFSGRQFSNSRSEMNVSTLELGDSALYLCASSLVGRSYEQYFGPGTRLTVT.